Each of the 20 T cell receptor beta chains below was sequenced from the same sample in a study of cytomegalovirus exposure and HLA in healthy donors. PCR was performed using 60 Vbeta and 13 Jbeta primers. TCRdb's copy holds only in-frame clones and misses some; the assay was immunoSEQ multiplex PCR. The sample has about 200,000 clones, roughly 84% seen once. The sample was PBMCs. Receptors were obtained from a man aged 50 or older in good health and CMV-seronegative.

In DNA form, the CDR3 reads TGTGCCAGCAGCTTCCGGGACTGGAGAGGCTACACCTTC. This codes for CASSFRDWRGYTF. The chain employs TRBV27 and TRBJ1-2; possibly TRBD1 for D (5 bases). The CDR3 is made up of 13 amino acids. Per germline, CDR1 MNHEY and CDR2 SMNVEV (reference sequence). V lost 6 bases and J lost 8, with 16 bases in between.

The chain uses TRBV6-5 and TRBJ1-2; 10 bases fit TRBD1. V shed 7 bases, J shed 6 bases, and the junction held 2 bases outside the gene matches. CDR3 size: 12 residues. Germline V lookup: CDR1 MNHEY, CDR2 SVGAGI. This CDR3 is CASKTGGDGYTF. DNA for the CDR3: TGTGCCAGCAAGACAGGGGGCGATGGCTACACCTTC.

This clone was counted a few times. The CDR3 DNA sequence: TGCGCCAGCAGCCAAGATCCCGGGACAGGGTTGGAAGCTTTCTTT. Its translation: CASSQDPGTGLEAFF. This chain links TRBV4-1 with TRBJ1-1; TRBD1 matches at 9 bases. CDR1 is MGHRA, CDR2 YSYEKL, per germline. The CDR3 covers 15 residues. J lost 8 bases, V lost 0 bases, and 7 bases had no gene match.

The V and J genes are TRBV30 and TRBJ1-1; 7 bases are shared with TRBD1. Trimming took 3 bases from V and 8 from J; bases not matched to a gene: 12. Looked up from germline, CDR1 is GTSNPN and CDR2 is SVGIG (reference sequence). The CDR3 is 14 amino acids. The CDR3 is CAWSTGQRSREAFF. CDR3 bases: TGTGCCTGGAGCACGGGACAGCGGTCGCGGGAAGCTTTCTTT.

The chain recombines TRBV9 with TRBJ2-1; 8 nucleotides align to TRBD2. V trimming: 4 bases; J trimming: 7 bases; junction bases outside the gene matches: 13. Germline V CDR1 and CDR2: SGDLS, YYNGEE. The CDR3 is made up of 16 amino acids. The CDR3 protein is CASSSRGGLAWNEQFF. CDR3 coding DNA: TGTGCCAGCAGCTCTCGAGGAGGACTAGCATGGAATGAGCAGTTCTTC.

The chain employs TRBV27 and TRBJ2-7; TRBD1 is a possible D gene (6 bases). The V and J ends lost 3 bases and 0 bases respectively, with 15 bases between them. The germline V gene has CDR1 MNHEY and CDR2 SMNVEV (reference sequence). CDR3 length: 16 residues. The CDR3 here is CASSFKGARGSYEQYF. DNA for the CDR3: TGTGCCAGCAGTTTTAAAGGGGCCAGGGGCTCCTACGAGCAGTACTTC.

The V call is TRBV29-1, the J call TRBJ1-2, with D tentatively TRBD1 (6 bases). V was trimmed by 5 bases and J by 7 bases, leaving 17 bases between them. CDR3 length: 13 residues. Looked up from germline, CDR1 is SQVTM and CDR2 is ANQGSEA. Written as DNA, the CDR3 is TGCAGCGTTACCCCGACAGGACGGGCTGGCTACACCTTC. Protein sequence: CSVTPTGRAGYTF.

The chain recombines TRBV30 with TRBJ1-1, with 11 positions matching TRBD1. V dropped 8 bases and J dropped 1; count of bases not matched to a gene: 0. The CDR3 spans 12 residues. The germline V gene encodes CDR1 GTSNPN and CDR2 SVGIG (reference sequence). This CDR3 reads CAGTGGNTEAFF. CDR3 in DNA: TGTGCCGGGACAGGGGGGAACACTGAAGCTTTCTTT.

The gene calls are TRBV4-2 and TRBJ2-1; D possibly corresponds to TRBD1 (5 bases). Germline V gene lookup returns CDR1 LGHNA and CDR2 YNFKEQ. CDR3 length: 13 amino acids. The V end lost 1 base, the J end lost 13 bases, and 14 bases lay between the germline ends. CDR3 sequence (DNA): TGTGCCAGCAGCCAAGGGTGGCAGGGTAACCAGTTCTTC. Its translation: CASSQGWQGNQFF.

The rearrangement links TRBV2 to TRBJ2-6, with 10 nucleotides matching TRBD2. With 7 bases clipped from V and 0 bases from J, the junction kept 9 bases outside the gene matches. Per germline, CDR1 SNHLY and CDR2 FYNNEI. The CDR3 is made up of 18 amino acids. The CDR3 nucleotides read TGTGCCAGCAAAACGACTAGCGGGTCCCTCTCTGGGGCCAACGTCCTGACTTTC. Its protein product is CASKTTSGSLSGANVLTF. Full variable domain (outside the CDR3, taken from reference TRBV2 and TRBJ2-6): EPEVTQTPSHQVTQMGQEVILRCVPISNHLYFYWYRQILGQKVEFLVSFYNNEISEKSEIFDDQFSVERPDGSNFTLKIRSTKLEDSAMYFCASKTTSGSLSGANVLTFGAGSRLTVL.

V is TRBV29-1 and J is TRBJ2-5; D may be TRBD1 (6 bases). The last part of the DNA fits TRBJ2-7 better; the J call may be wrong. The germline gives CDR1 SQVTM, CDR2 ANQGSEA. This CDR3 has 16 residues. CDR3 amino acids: CSVATEGRGRDHEQYF. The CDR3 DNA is TGCAGCGTAGCTACTGAGGGAAGGGGGAGAGACCACGAGCAGTACTTC.

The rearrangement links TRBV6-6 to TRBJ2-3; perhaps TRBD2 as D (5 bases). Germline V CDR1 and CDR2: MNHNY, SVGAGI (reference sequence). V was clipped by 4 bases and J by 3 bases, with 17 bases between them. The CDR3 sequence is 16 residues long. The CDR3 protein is CASSLSWRAGTDTQYF. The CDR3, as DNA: TGTGCCAGCAGTTTGTCCTGGCGGGCTGGAACAGATACGCAGTATTTT.

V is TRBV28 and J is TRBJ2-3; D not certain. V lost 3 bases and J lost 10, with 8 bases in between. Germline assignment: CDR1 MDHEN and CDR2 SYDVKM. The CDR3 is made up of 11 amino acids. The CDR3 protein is CASSLELSQYF. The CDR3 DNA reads TGTGCCAGCAGTTTGGAGCTTTCGCAGTATTTT.

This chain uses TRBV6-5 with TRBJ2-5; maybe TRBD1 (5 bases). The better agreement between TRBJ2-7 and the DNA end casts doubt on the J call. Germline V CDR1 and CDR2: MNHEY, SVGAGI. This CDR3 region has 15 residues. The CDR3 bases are TGTGCCAGCAGTTATGGGGCAGGCAGAGTGGACGAGCAGTACTTC. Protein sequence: CASSYGAGRVDEQYF.

The CDR3 DNA sequence: TGTGCCAGCAGTTACTCCGGACTAGCGCCTGCCTACGAGCAGTACTTC. This codes for CASSYSGLAPAYEQYF. This chain connects TRBV6-6 to TRBJ2-7; 9 nucleotides match TRBD2. Germline CDR1 is MNHNY and CDR2 is SVGAGI (reference sequence). V was pared by 0 bases and J by 2 bases, with 5 bases of the junction left unmatched. This CDR3 has 16 amino acids.

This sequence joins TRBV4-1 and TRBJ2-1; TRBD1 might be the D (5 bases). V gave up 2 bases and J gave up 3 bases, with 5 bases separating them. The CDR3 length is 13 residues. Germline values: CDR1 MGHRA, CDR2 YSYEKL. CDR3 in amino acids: CASSQQGYNEQFF. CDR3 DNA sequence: TGCGCCAGCAGCCAACAGGGCTACAATGAGCAGTTCTTC.

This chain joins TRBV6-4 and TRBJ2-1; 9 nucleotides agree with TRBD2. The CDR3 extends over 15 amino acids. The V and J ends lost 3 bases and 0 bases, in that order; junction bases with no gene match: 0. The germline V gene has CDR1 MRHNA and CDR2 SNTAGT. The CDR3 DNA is TGTGCCAGCAGTGAGACTAGCGGCTCCTACAATGAGCAGTTCTTC. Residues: CASSETSGSYNEQFF.

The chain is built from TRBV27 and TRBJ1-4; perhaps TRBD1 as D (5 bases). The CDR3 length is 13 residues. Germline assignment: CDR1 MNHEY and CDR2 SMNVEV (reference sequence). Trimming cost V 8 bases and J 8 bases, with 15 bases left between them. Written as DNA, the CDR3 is TGTGCCAGCCTCTCCAGGCGGGGCGAAAAACTGTTTTTT. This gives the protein CASLSRRGEKLFF.

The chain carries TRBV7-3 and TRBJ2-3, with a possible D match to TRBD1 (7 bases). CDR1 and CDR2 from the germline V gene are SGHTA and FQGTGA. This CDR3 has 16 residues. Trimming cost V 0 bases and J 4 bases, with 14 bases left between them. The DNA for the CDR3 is TGTGCCAGCAGCTTAACGGGCAGGGGGGTATCAGATACGCAGTATTTT. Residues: CASSLTGRGVSDTQYF.

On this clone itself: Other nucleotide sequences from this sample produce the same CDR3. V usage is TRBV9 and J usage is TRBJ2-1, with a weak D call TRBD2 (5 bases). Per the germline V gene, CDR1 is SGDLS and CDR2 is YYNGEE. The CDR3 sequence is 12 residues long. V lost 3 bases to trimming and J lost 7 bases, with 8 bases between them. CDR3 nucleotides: TGTGCCAGCAGCGCCGGGGATAATGAGCAGTTCTTC. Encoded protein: CASSAGDNEQFF. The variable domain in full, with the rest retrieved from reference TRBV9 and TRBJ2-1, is DSGVTQTPKHLITATGQRVTLRCSPRSGDLSVYWYQQSLDQGLQFLIQYYNGEERAKGNILERFSAQQFPDLHSELNLSSLELGDSALYFCASSAGDNEQFFGPGTRLTVL.